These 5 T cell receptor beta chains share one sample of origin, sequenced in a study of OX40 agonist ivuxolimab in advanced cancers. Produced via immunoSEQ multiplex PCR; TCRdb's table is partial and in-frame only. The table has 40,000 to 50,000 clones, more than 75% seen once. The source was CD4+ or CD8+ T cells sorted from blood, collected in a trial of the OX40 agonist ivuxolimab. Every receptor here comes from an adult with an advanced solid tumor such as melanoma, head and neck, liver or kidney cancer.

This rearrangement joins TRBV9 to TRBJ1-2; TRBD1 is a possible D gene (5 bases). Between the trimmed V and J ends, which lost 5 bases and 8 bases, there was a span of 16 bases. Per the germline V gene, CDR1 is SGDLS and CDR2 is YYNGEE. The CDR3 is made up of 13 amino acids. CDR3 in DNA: TGTGCCAGCAGTGGGGCAGTGGCAGAGGGCTACACCTTC. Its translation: CASSGAVAEGYTF.

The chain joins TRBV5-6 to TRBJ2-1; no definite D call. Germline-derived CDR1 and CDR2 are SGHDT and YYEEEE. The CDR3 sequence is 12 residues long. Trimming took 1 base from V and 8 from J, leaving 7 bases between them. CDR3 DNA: TGTGCCAGCAGCTTGTATCGTGATGAGCAGTTCTTC. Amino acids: CASSLYRDEQFF.

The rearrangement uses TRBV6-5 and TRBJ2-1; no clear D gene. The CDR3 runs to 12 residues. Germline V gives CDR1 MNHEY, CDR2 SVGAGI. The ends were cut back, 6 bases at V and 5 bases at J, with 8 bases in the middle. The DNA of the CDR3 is TGTGCCAGCAGACGAGAGAACAATGAGCAGTTCTTC. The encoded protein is CASRRENNEQFF.

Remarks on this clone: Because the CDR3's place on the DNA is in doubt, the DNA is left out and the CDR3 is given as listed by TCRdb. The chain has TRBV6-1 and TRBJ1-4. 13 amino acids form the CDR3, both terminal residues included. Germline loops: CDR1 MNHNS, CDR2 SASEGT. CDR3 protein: CASSPFFGEKLFF.

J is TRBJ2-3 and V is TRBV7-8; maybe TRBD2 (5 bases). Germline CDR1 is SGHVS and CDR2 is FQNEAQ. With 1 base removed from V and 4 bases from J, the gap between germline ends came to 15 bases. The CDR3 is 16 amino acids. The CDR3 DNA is TGTGCCAGCAGCTTAGGCTTCGGGAAAGGTCCAGATACGCAGTATTTT. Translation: CASSLGFGKGPDTQYF.